The rows below give T cell receptor beta chains drawn from one sample of a study of kidney transplant recipient with SARS-CoV-2 infection. MiXCR, applied by TCRdb to the reads, yields one record per CDR3 protein. The repertoire includes about 240,000 distinct CDR3 sequences, less than 35% of them detected once, and under 9.5% sits in the top ten. The sample here was a blood sample, taken at baseline and on roughly day 110 from a kidney transplant recipient. Receptor source: a male patient between 25 and 39 years old who had COVID-19 and was a kidney transplant recipient. Some T cells may possibly be graft donor cells. Each CDR3 is given with its conserved first and last residue. The D gene is left open where the match is weak. Rows may omit the clone size; those that give it use once, few, many or a size class.

many	NA	TRBV28	TRBJ2-2	TGTGCCAGCGGTGCGGCCGCGGGGAGCACCGGGGAGCTGTTTTTT	CASGAAAGSTGELFF
many	NA	TRBV28	TRBJ2-7	TGTGCCAGCAGTATGGGGATAGCCTACGAGCAGTACTTC	CASSMGIAYEQYF
many	TRBD1	TRBV2	TRBJ1-2	TGTGCCAGCAGGGGCTCCGGGACAGACCTGAGGGACACCTTC	CASRGSGTDLRDTF
many	TRBD2	TRBV18	TRBJ2-5	TGTGCCAGCTCACCATTAGCGGGAGGCCAAAAGGGAGAGACCCAGTACTTC	CASSPLAGGQKGETQYF
many	TRBD2	TRBV4-3	TRBJ2-1	TGCGCCAGCAGCCGAAGACCTAGCGGGAGTGAGAATGAGCAGTTCTTC	CASSRRPSGSENEQFF
NA	TRBD2	TRBV5-1	TRBJ2-1	TGCGCCAGCAGCTTAAAGACTAGCGGAACTATGCATGAGCAGTTCTTC	CASSLKTSGTMHEQFF
NA	TRBD1	TRBV2	TRBJ2-2	TGTGCCAGCAGAGTTCCGGCAGGGGGATCGAACACCGGGGAGCTGTTTTTT	CASRVPAGGSNTGELFF
NA	NA	TRBV6-8	TRBJ1-2	TGTGCCAGCAGTGGGTGGAAACGCTCTAGAAAGACCTATGGCTACACCTTC	CASSGWKRSRKTYGYTF
many	NA	TRBV20-1	TRBJ2-7	TGCAGTGCTAGAGATCTTTTAGCGGAGAGCTCCTACGAGCAGTACTTC	CSARDLLAESSYEQYF
NA	TRBD2	TRBV2	TRBJ2-5	TGTGCCAGCAGTGCGCCGTCTAGCGGCCTTGGAGAGACCCGGTACTTC	CASSAPSSGLGETRYF
many	NA	TRBV3-1	TRBJ1-2	TGTGCCAGCAGCTCTGGAGGCACCCTTCGAAAGACCTATGGCTACACCTTC	CASSSGGTLRKTYGYTF
once	NA	TRBV20-1	TRBJ2-3	TGCAGTGCTGGGATAGATGGAACAGATACGCAGTATTTT	CSAGIDGTDTQYF
NA	TRBD2	TRBV6-2/TRBV6-3	TRBJ2-4	TGTGCCAGCAGTTCCACTAGCGGGAGGGCCCAGCGGATTCAGTACTTC	CASSSTSGRAQRIQYF
many	TRBD1	TRBV29-1	TRBJ2-2	TGCAGCGGTAAGACAGGGAGGAACACCGGGGAGCTGTTTTTT	CSGKTGRNTGELFF
many	NA	TRBV6-6	TRBJ1-2	TGTGCCAGCAGTTTTGTTCAAGGTGGGAGAAAGACCTATGGCTACACCTTC	CASSFVQGGRKTYGYTF
NA	NA	TRBV21-1	TRBJ1-5	TGTGCCAGCAGGCGACGGTTCCCCAACAATTGTCAGCCCCAGCATTTT	CASRRRFPNNCQPQHF
many	NA	TRBV12-3/TRBV12-4	TRBJ2-4	TGTGCCAGCAGTTTAAGGCAGCTAGCCAAAAACATTCAGTACTTC	CASSLRQLAKNIQYF
NA	TRBD2	TRBV14	TRBJ2-5	TGTGCCAGCAGCAAAGGACTAGCGGGGGGGCCGGCAGAGACCCAGTACTTC	CASSKGLAGGPAETQYF
few	NA	TRBV30	TRBJ2-1	TGTGCCTGGAGTGTAGGGAGCTCCTACAATGAGCAGTTCTTC	CAWSVGSSYNEQFF
many	NA	TRBV12-3/TRBV12-4	TRBJ1-6	TGTGCCAGCAGCCCCACAGGGTCAGGTTCACCCCTCCACTTT	CASSPTGSGSPLHF
many	NA	TRBV30	TRBJ1-6	TGTGCCTGGAGCCTTCAGGGTTCCGGGTCACCCCTCCACTTT	CAWSLQGSGSPLHF
many	NA	TRBV3-1	TRBJ1-2	TGTGCCAGCAGCCGCCCAGCCACCCTTCGAAAGACCTATGGCTACACCTTC	CASSRPATLRKTYGYTF